What follows describes a single T cell receptor beta chain. Antigen specificity is unknown. This CDR3 is built from 17 residues. Germline trimming cut 5 bases from V and 4 bases from J; bases unmatched to any gene: 11. The germline CDR1 and CDR2 sequences are MDHEN and SYDVKM. During the collection period, no donor immune events like infections were recorded. This entry belongs to a study of identifying expanded T cells in peripheral blood. TCRdb's copy holds only in-frame clones and misses some; the assay was immunoSEQ multiplex PCR. The sample contains around 90,000 clones, about 91% of which appear only once. Findings and limits, study-wide: Differentially abundant clones: about 1.2 between replicates, around 17 at roughly 15 days, 19 to 20 at four. Variance in clone template counts between approximately two-week samples significantly increased with total template count across all healthy donors.

This chain links TRBV28 with TRBJ2-3, with 11 bases lining up with TRBD2. Sequenced sample: blood. This TCR came from a person between 18 and 70 years old in good health. The CDR3 is CASSPLTSGSWSDTQYF. As DNA, the CDR3 is TGTGCCAGCAGTCCCCTCACTAGCGGGAGTTGGTCAGATACGCAGTATTTT.